The table lists the clone carrying this TCR beta chain with a count of one. V was clipped by 3 bases and J by 6 bases, with 6 bases between them. The CDR3 is made up of 11 amino acids. CDR1 and CDR2 from the germline V gene are DFQATT and SNEGSKA (reference sequence). This sample was included in a study of blood T cell repertoires in COVID-19. Study in general: Sites in the United States, Italy and Spain provided acute and convalescent COVID-19 samples. Sources were T cells, B-cell-depleted T cells, or PBMCs; the material itself was cDNA or gDNA.

Original handling: Reference gene primer amplification gave estimated nucleated cell counts. Libraries were prepared by immunoSEQ multiplex PCR; TCRdb keeps only in-frame clonotypes and omits some of them. That table is the source of V, J and clone size, and D and trimming were worked out from the DNA. The sample carries approximately 160,000 clones, around four fifths recorded once. The chain has TRBV20-1 and TRBJ1-5, with no clear D. The source of this sequence is a woman older than 75 with active or convalescent COVID-19. Sequenced material: peripheral blood. The CDR3 DNA reads as TGCAGTGCTAGTTACGGTCAGCCCCAGCATTTT. Its protein product is CSASYGQPQHF.